These 7 T cell receptor beta chains share one sample of origin, sequenced in a study of OX40 agonist ivuxolimab in advanced cancers. Clones were sequenced by immunoSEQ multiplex PCR, and TCRdb holds only the in-frame ones, with some missing. The sample holds 81,000 or so clones; under 95% are singletons and the top ten take approximately 14%. The material sequenced was CD4+ or CD8+ T cells sorted from blood, taken in a trial of the OX40 agonist ivuxolimab. These receptors all come from an adult with an advanced solid tumor such as melanoma, head and neck, liver or kidney cancer.

The chain is built from TRBV29-1 and TRBJ2-2; D not certain. Trimming stripped 6 bases from V and 6 bases from J, with 11 bases between. The CDR3 has 12 amino acids. CDR1 and CDR2 from the germline V gene are SQVTM and ANQGSEA. CDR3: CSVPSGAGELFF. DNA for the CDR3: TGCAGCGTGCCTTCAGGAGCCGGGGAGCTGTTTTTT.

The chain couples TRBV2 to TRBJ2-1; D is ambiguous. CDR3 size: 16 residues. The V gene's germline CDR1 is SNHLY and CDR2 FYNNEI. V lost 6 bases and J 0 bases, leaving 15 bases between the germline ends. This CDR3 reads CASSRLAPSSYNEQFF. The DNA of the CDR3 is TGTGCCAGCAGCCGGCTGGCGCCCAGCTCCTACAATGAGCAGTTCTTC.

The chain has TRBV4-3 and TRBJ2-1; 15 bases match TRBD2. The J segment lost 4 bases and the V segment lost 1 base, leaving 5 bases of the junction unmatched. Germline V lookup: CDR1 LGHNA, CDR2 YSLEER. The length of the CDR3 is 18 residues. The CDR3 bases are TGCGCCAGCAGCCAAGCGGGACTAGCGGGAGGATGGTACAATGAGCAGTTCTTC. Protein: CASSQAGLAGGWYNEQFF.

The rearrangement uses TRBV7-9 and TRBJ2-6, with D perhaps matching TRBD1 (6 bases). The CDR3 has 17 residues. Trimming cost V 8 bases and J 9 bases, with 26 bases left between them. Germline V gives CDR1 SEHNR, CDR2 FQNEAQ (reference sequence). CDR3: CASLGGRSPATLNVLTF. CDR3 nucleotide sequence: TGTGCCAGCCTAGGGGGTCGGTCCCCGGCAACACTCAACGTCCTGACTTTC.

The rearrangement joins TRBV19 to TRBJ1-5; 8 positions match TRBD1. V gave up 3 bases and J gave up 0 bases; unmatched junction bases: 10. CDR3 length: 18 residues. Germline assignment: CDR1 LNHDA and CDR2 SQIVND (reference sequence). DNA for the CDR3: TGTGCCAGTAGTATCGGACTTTATGGGACAGGTAGCAATCAGCCCCAGCATTTT. It yields the protein CASSIGLYGTGSNQPQHF.

The chain combines TRBV27 with TRBJ1-1; the D is unclear. The germline V gene encodes CDR1 MNHEY and CDR2 SMNVEV (reference sequence). V lost 7 bases, J lost 5 bases, and 8 bases lay in between. The CDR3 has 11 amino acids. The CDR3 DNA reads TGTGCCAGCACCAGAGGGACTGAAGCTTTCTTT. As protein: CASTRGTEAFF.

The V gene is TRBV19, the J gene TRBJ2-7; D might be TRBD1 (6 bases). There are 13 residues in the CDR3. Trimming shortened V by 5 bases and J by 1 base, and 9 bases separated the two germline ends. Germline CDR1 LNHDA, CDR2 SQIVND (reference sequence). CDR3 residues: CASSPTGSYEQYF. The CDR3 region has the DNA TGTGCCAGTAGTCCTACAGGGTCCTACGAGCAGTACTTC.